These 6 T cell receptor beta chains share one sample of origin, sequenced in a study of Tregs in tolerant kidney transplant recipients. Related graft donors supplied nonmyeloablative bone marrow transplants, and mixed chimerism was transient. TCRdb's table, derived via immunoSEQ multiplex PCR, lists solely in-frame clones and lacks some. The clone table shows 30,000 to 40,000 clones, with the ten largest holding less than 2%. The material sequenced was CD4+ T cells from blood (PBMCs), taken 24 months after the transplant. All receptors come from a human patient who received a combined kidney and bone marrow transplant. The graft donor may account for some of the T cells.

Concerning this clone: The read falls 3 residues short of the CDR3 end, and the missing part is taken from the germline J gene. The chain couples TRBV18 to TRBJ2-4; possibly TRBD2 for D (6 bases). Trimming shortened V by 3 bases and J by 4 bases, and 10 bases separated the two germline ends. Germline lookup yields CDR1 KGHSH and CDR2 LQKENI. There are 14 residues in the CDR3. The sequenced CDR3 bases are TGTGCCAGCTCACCGAAGGCGGGAAAAAACATT. The encoded protein is CASSPKAGKNI. Given in full, the CDR3 is CASSPKAGKNIQYF.

With respect to this clone: The CDR3 goes on 3 residues after the read ends, and that part is filled in from the germline J gene. The chain uses TRBV5-1 and TRBJ2-7, with a tentative D call TRBD2 (5 bases). Germline CDR1 SGHRS, CDR2 YFSETQ. The CDR3 is 15 residues long. V was clipped by 4 bases and J by 3 bases, with 17 bases between them. The CDR3 sequence: CASSGTGSRGYEQYF. CDR3 DNA, as far as it was read: TGCGCCAGCAGCGGTACCGGGTCCCGGGGCTACGAG.

As concerns this clone: Sequencing ends 3 residues short of the CDR3 end; the germline J gene provides the rest. This chain connects TRBV10-3 to TRBJ2-2, with 9 positions matching TRBD1. The CDR3 contains 16 residues. V shed 7 bases and J 6 bases; nucleotides not matched to a gene: 12. The germline V gene has CDR1 ENHRY and CDR2 SYGVKD. CDR3 sequence reads: CAITKSGTGFAGELFF. CDR3 bases read: TGTGCCATCACCAAATCCGGGACAGGGTTCGCCGGGGAG.

With regard to this clone: The read comes to an end 3 residues before the CDR3 does, leaving the germline J gene to fill in the end. The chain is built from TRBV20-1 and TRBJ2-5; a weak D match, TRBD2 (5 bases). Germline CDR1 reads DFQATT; CDR2 reads SNEGSKA (reference sequence). V was pared by 5 bases and J by 1 base, with 14 bases between. This CDR3 has 14 amino acids. The covered CDR3 bases are TGCAGTGCTGGTATAGGTAGCGCCCAAGAGACC. Translating it yields CSAGIGSAQET. The complete CDR3 protein is CSAGIGSAQETQYF.

Remarks on this clone: The observed sequence ends 3 residues before the CDR3 terminus, with the missing tail filled in from the germline J gene. The chain has TRBV19 and TRBJ1-5; TRBD1 aligns across 7 bases. Trimming cost V 8 bases and J 0 bases; bases outside gene matches: 4. This CDR3 has 14 amino acids. CDR1 and CDR2 (germline): LNHDA, SQIVND (reference sequence). The sequenced part of the CDR3 DNA is TGTGCCAGTGGGAGGGGGCGTAGCAATCAGCCC. Translating it yields CASGRGRSNQP. From start to end, the CDR3 is CASGRGRSNQPQHF.

About this clone: The sequenced fragment ends 3 residues before the CDR3 boundary, so the rest is inferred from the germline J gene. The chain combines TRBV19 with TRBJ2-5; D gene unclear. Germline CDR1 reads LNHDA; CDR2 reads SQIVND (reference sequence). V lost 5 bases and J 2 bases, leaving 9 bases between the germline ends. The CDR3 spans 13 residues. The CDR3 reads CASSGQAQETQYF. The CDR3 DNA, read in part, is TGTGCCAGTAGTGGCCAGGCGCAAGAGACC.